Listed below are T cell receptor beta chains from one sample, sequenced in a study of response to subunit inactivated influenza vaccine. MiXCR was run by TCRdb on the RT-PCR reads, yielding one entry per CDR3 protein. The repertoire consists of about 830,000 distinct CDR3 sequences, with less than 20% occurring once and the leading ten covering approximately 11%. Specimen: PBMCs from blood, collected more than 4 days after vaccination. These receptors were taken from a man aged 50 to 60 who received an inactivated influenza vaccine. CDR3s include the opening cysteine and the closing phenylalanine or tryptophan. D genes are given only for firm matches. Some rows mark clone size as missing; the rest say once, few, many or name a class of expanded clone.

J	D	V	size	DNA	CDR3
TRBJ2-1	TRBD1	TRBV7-8	-	TGTGCCAGCACCACGGGACAGGGCGGTGAGCAGTTCTTC	CASTTGQGGEQFF
TRBJ1-2	TRBD1	TRBV2	once	TGTGCCAGCAGGATTACGACAGGGGGGGAAGGAGGCTACACCTTC	CASRITTGGEGGYTF
TRBJ1-2	-	TRBV5-5	-	TGTGCCAGCAGCCCTGGGACGCAGCCCTATGGCTACACCTTC	CASSPGTQPYGYTF
TRBJ2-1	TRBD1	TRBV12-5	-	TGTGCTAGTGGTTCCGGACAGGGGGCTGGTGAGCAGTTCTTC	CASGSGQGAGEQFF
TRBJ2-1	-	TRBV7-6	few	TGTGCCAGCAGCTTAGTTTTCTCCCGAAACAATGAGCAGTTCTTC	CASSLVFSRNNEQFF
TRBJ1-6	-	TRBV2	-	TGTGCCAGCAAGGAGAGCTCCTATAATTCACCCCTCCACTTT	CASKESSYNSPLHF
TRBJ2-6	-	TRBV7-8	-	TGTGCCAGCAGCTTAAGGGGGGCTCCCGGGGCCAACGTCCTGACTTTC	CASSLRGAPGANVLTF
TRBJ1-6	TRBD1	TRBV5-4	few	TGTGCCAGCAGCCCTCCGGGACAGGGAATGTCACCCCTCCACTTT	CASSPPGQGMSPLHF
TRBJ2-7	-	TRBV28	-	TGTGCCAGCAGTCCACTAGGGACGGAGACCTACGAGCAGTACTTC	CASSPLGTETYEQYF
TRBJ2-7	TRBD2	TRBV24-1	-	TGTGCCACCAGTGACCCGGGACTAGCGGGATCGTCGGACGAGCAGTACTTC	CATSDPGLAGSSDEQYF
TRBJ2-3	-	TRBV21-1	-	TGTGCCAGCAACCCTTCCAAGACCGGGGCGTATTTT	CASNPSKTGAYF
TRBJ2-3	-	TRBV10-3	-	TGTGCCATCAATGAGACAGATACGCAGTATTTT	CAINETDTQYF
TRBJ2-3	-	TRBV12-3/TRBV12-4	-	TGTGCCAGCAGTATAGATGAGACGGAAGCCACAGATACGCAGTATTTT	CASSIDETEATDTQYF
TRBJ1-2	TRBD1	TRBV6-6	few	TGTGCCAGCAGTCGGGGACAGGGCGGCTACACCTTC	CASSRGQGGYTF
TRBJ2-1	-	TRBV12-3/TRBV12-4	many	TGTGCCAGCAGCCCGGGTAGCTCCTACAATGAGCAGTTCTTC	CASSPGSSYNEQFF
TRBJ2-3	-	TRBV10-3	few	TGTGCCATCAGTGGGGGCTGGGAGGCAGATACGCAGTATTTT	CAISGGWEADTQYF
TRBJ1-5	-	TRBV6-1	-	TGTGCCAGCAGCCCGCAGGAAGTCAGCCAGCCCCAGCATTTT	CASSPQEVSQPQHF
TRBJ2-7	TRBD2	TRBV5-1	few	TGCGCCAGCAGCTTGGATGGGGACTACTCCTACGAGCAGTACTTC	CASSLDGDYSYEQYF
TRBJ1-6	TRBD1	TRBV5-6	many	TGTGCCAGCAGCTCATCCGGACAGGGAATTAGATCCCCCCTCCACTTT	CASSSSGQGIRSPLHF
TRBJ2-5	-	TRBV24-1	few	TGTGCCACCAGTGACGGGACGAATCCCCAAGAGACCCAGTACTTC	CATSDGTNPQETQYF
TRBJ2-5	TRBD2	TRBV12-3/TRBV12-4	-	TGTGCCAGCAGATCTACGGGGGGGCAAGAGACCCAGTACTTC	CASRSTGGQETQYF
TRBJ1-5	-	TRBV12-3/TRBV12-4	-	TGTGCCAGCAGAATGCGGGACCCCACAGGCAATCAGCCCCAGCATTTT	CASRMRDPTGNQPQHF
TRBJ1-4	-	TRBV25-1	-	TGTGCCAGCAGCGAGGGGGGGGCAGCTAATGAAAAACTGTTTTTT	CASSEGGAANEKLFF
TRBJ1-1	-	TRBV20-1	-	TGCAGTGCTAGAGATCAGGGGACTATCCTCACTGAAGCTTTCTTT	CSARDQGTILTEAFF
TRBJ1-5	-	TRBV24-1	-	TGTGCCACCAGGGGAGGGGGCAATCAGCCCCAGCATTTT	CATRGGGNQPQHF
TRBJ2-3	-	TRBV6-1	-	TGTGCCAGCAGCCACCTTGGAGGGTACACAGATACGCAGTATTTT	CASSHLGGYTDTQYF